In its sample, the clone carrying this T cell receptor (beta chain) was seen many times. No antigen is known for it. Trimming shortened V by 8 bases and J by 9 bases, and 17 bases separated the two germline ends. Germline loops: CDR1 DFQATT, CDR2 SNEGSKA (reference sequence). This CDR3 region has 11 residues. TCRdb reprocessed the reads via MiXCR and lists one record per CDR3 protein. Of about 69,000 distinct CDR3 sequences in the sample, approximately 30% are singletons; the top ten hold 59%. The data derive from a study of T cell repertoires in cytomegalovirus infection. About the study: CMV epitopes in the study were HLA-C-restricted (recently identified) and HLA-B-restricted (well studied). The public TCR beta signatures pointed to both CMV infection and matching HLA type.

The source of this sequence is a human donor in good health (CMV status not recorded). Some clones in this sample may be carry-over from other donors' samples. The starting material was CD8+ T cells from cultured PBMCs, obtained from culture after CMV antigen stimulation. This chain connects TRBV20-1 to TRBJ2-7; D is perhaps TRBD1 or TRBD2 (5 bases each). CDR3 residues: CSTRGRDVQYF. The CDR3 bases are TGCAGTACCCGAGGAAGGGACGTGCAGTACTTC.